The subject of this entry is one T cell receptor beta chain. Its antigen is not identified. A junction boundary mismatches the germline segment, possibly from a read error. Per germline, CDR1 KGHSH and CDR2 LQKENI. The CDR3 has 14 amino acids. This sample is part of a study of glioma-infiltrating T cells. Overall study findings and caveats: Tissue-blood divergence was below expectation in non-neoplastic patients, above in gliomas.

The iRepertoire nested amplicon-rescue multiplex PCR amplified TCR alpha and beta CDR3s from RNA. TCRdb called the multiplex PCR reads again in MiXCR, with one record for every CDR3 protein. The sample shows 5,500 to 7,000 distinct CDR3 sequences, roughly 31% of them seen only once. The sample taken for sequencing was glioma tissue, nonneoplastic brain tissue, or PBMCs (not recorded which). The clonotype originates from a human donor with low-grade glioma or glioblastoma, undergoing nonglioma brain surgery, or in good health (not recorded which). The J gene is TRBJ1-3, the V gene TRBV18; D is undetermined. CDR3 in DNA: TGTGCCAGCTCACCACACGCCGATGGAAACACGATATATTTT. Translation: CASSPHADGNTIYF.